Listed below are T cell receptor beta chains from one sample, sequenced in a study of blood T cell repertoires in COVID-19. Profiled with immunoSEQ multiplex PCR; TCRdb holds only in-frame clones, not every one. The sample has about 78,000 clones; 90% are singletons. Sequencing was carried out using peripheral blood. These receptors were taken from a woman aged 80 or over with acute or convalescent COVID-19. Each CDR3 is given with its conserved first and last residue. The order of the fields is J gene, D gene, clone size, V gene, CDR3 length, CDR3 DNA, CDR3 protein. The D gene is left open where the match is weak. Rows give clone size only sometimes, using once, few, many, or a class for an expanded clone.

J gene: TRBJ2-5; D gene: TRBD1; clone size: .; V gene: TRBV6-5; CDR3 length: 14; CDR3 DNA: TGTGCCAGCAGTTACTCGACAGGGGGAGAGACCCAGTACTTC; CDR3 protein: CASSYSTGGETQYF
J gene: TRBJ1-2; D gene: TRBD1; clone size: once; V gene: TRBV7-3; CDR3 length: 14; CDR3 DNA: TGTGCCAGCAGCCCGACAGGGGGCGGGGATGGCTACACCTTC; CDR3 protein: CASSPTGGGDGYTF
J gene: TRBJ1-2; D gene: .; clone size: .; V gene: TRBV7-2; CDR3 length: 13; CDR3 DNA: TGTGCCAGCCTAGGGCAGGGCGTACGAGGCTACACCTTC; CDR3 protein: CASLGQGVRGYTF
J gene: TRBJ1-2; D gene: .; clone size: .; V gene: TRBV29-1; CDR3 length: 12; CDR3 DNA: TGCAGCGTTGAAAACCAGGTATCGGTCTACACCTTC; CDR3 protein: CSVENQVSVYTF
J gene: TRBJ2-1; D gene: TRBD2; clone size: .; V gene: TRBV4-2; CDR3 length: 17; CDR3 DNA: TGTGCCAGCAGCCGCCAGACTAGCGGGAGAATTTTCGATGAGCAGTTCTTC; CDR3 protein: CASSRQTSGRIFDEQFF
J gene: TRBJ2-7; D gene: .; clone size: .; V gene: TRBV5-1; CDR3 length: 15; CDR3 DNA: TGCGCCAGCAGCTTAGATAACACTTCAGGGTACGAGCAGTACTTC; CDR3 protein: CASSLDNTSGYEQYF
J gene: TRBJ1-3; D gene: .; clone size: .; V gene: TRBV25-1; CDR3 length: 14; CDR3 DNA: TGTGCCAGCAGAGAGACAGGCTCTGGAAACACCATATATTTT; CDR3 protein: CASRETGSGNTIYF
J gene: TRBJ2-1; D gene: TRBD1; clone size: .; V gene: TRBV9; CDR3 length: 15; CDR3 DNA: TGTGCCAGCAGCGTAACAGGGGGGACGTACAATGAGCAGTTCTTC; CDR3 protein: CASSVTGGTYNEQFF
J gene: TRBJ2-6; D gene: TRBD1; clone size: .; V gene: TRBV15; CDR3 length: 18; CDR3 DNA: TGTGCCACCAGCAGAGATCGAGGGGGCAGGTCTGGGGCCAACGTCCTGACTTTC; CDR3 protein: CATSRDRGGRSGANVLTF
J gene: TRBJ2-4; D gene: .; clone size: once; V gene: TRBV19; CDR3 length: 18; CDR3 DNA: TGTGCCAGTAGTATAGGACTCTTGGGGGGTCGCGCCAAAAACATTCAGTACTTC; CDR3 protein: CASSIGLLGGRAKNIQYF
J gene: TRBJ2-1; D gene: TRBD1; clone size: .; V gene: TRBV11-1; CDR3 length: 15; CDR3 DNA: TGTGCCAGCAGCTTAGTCGGGACAGGGGCGAATGAGCAGTTCTTC; CDR3 protein: CASSLVGTGANEQFF
J gene: TRBJ2-7; D gene: TRBD2; clone size: .; V gene: TRBV10-3; CDR3 length: 16; CDR3 DNA: TGTGCCATCAGTCCCGGACTAGCGGGAGATCGCTACGAGCAGTACTTC; CDR3 protein: CAISPGLAGDRYEQYF
J gene: TRBJ2-5; D gene: TRBD1; clone size: .; V gene: TRBV2; CDR3 length: 15; CDR3 DNA: TGTGCCAGCAGTGGTAGGGACAGGGGAACGGAGACCCAGTACTTC; CDR3 protein: CASSGRDRGTETQYF
J gene: TRBJ1-1; D gene: TRBD1; clone size: once; V gene: TRBV10-1; CDR3 length: 13; CDR3 DNA: TGCGCCAGCAGTGAGTTGACAGGGTTCGGAGCTTTCTTT; CDR3 protein: CASSELTGFGAFF
J gene: TRBJ1-1; D gene: .; clone size: .; V gene: TRBV28; CDR3 length: 11; CDR3 DNA: TGTGCCAGCAGTCCTCGGTCCGGGGCTTTCTTT; CDR3 protein: CASSPRSGAFF
J gene: TRBJ2-3; D gene: .; clone size: .; V gene: TRBV24-1; CDR3 length: 13; CDR3 DNA: TGTGCCAGCGCAGAGGGTAGCACAGATACGCAGTATTTT; CDR3 protein: CASAEGSTDTQYF
J gene: TRBJ1-6; D gene: .; clone size: .; V gene: TRBV19; CDR3 length: 14; CDR3 DNA: TGTGCCAGTAGTTTAGGAGGCTCTGGGTCACCCCTCCACTTT; CDR3 protein: CASSLGGSGSPLHF
J gene: TRBJ2-3; D gene: TRBD1; clone size: .; V gene: TRBV13; CDR3 length: 17; CDR3 DNA: TGTGCCAGCAGCTTAGTGGGTCGGACAGGCCCCCCTGCGGAGCAGTATTTT; CDR3 protein: CASSLVGRTGPPAEQYF
J gene: TRBJ1-2; D gene: .; clone size: .; V gene: TRBV25-1; CDR3 length: 13; CDR3 DNA: TGTGCCAGCAGTGAATCGGGAGTTAGTGGCTACACCTTC; CDR3 protein: CASSESGVSGYTF
J gene: TRBJ1-5; D gene: .; clone size: few; V gene: TRBV7-5; CDR3 length: 15; CDR3 DNA: TGTGTCAGAAGCTCCCGGGACAGGGTTTATCAGCCCCAGCATTTT; CDR3 protein: CVRSSRDRVYQPQHF
J gene: TRBJ2-7; D gene: TRBD1; clone size: .; V gene: TRBV11-1; CDR3 length: 14; CDR3 DNA: TGTGCCAGCAGCTCCTCGACAGGGAAGTACGAGCAGTACTTC; CDR3 protein: CASSSSTGKYEQYF
J gene: TRBJ2-7; D gene: .; clone size: .; V gene: TRBV3-1/TRBV3-2; CDR3 length: 13; CDR3 DNA: TGTGCCAGCAGCAACGACAGGTCCTACGAGCAGTACTTC; CDR3 protein: CASSNDRSYEQYF
J gene: TRBJ1-2; D gene: .; clone size: .; V gene: TRBV7-2; CDR3 length: 12; CDR3 DNA: TGCACCGAGGCAGGGGCTCGCTATGGCTACACCTTC; CDR3 protein: CTEAGARYGYTF
J gene: TRBJ1-2; D gene: .; clone size: .; V gene: TRBV5-6; CDR3 length: 12; CDR3 DNA: TGTGCCAGCACCCTTTGGAGCTATGGCTACACCTTC; CDR3 protein: CASTLWSYGYTF
J gene: TRBJ1-1; D gene: .; clone size: few; V gene: TRBV6-2/TRBV6-3; CDR3 length: 13; CDR3 DNA: TGTGCCAGCAGTTACCGACAGGCCACTGAAGCTTTCTTT; CDR3 protein: CASSYRQATEAFF
J gene: TRBJ2-1; D gene: .; clone size: .; V gene: TRBV7-8; CDR3 length: 15; CDR3 DNA: TGTGCCAGCAGCTCAGAGGGGGGGCGGCACAATGAGCAGTTCTTC; CDR3 protein: CASSSEGGRHNEQFF
J gene: TRBJ1-1; D gene: TRBD1; clone size: .; V gene: TRBV18; CDR3 length: 16; CDR3 DNA: TGTGCCAGCTCACCGAAGAGGGGACAGGGGTACACTGAAGCTTTCTTT; CDR3 protein: CASSPKRGQGYTEAFF
J gene: TRBJ2-1; D gene: TRBD2; clone size: .; V gene: TRBV11-2; CDR3 length: 16; CDR3 DNA: TGTGCCAGCAGCTTAGGTAGCGGGGGATATTACAATGAGCAGTTCTTC; CDR3 protein: CASSLGSGGYYNEQFF
J gene: TRBJ1-1; D gene: .; clone size: .; V gene: TRBV7-9; CDR3 length: 14; CDR3 DNA: TGTGCCAGCAGCTTAGTGGGGCTGGACACTGAAGCTTTCTTT; CDR3 protein: CASSLVGLDTEAFF
J gene: TRBJ2-7; D gene: .; clone size: .; V gene: TRBV10-3; CDR3 length: 14; CDR3 DNA: TGTGCCATCAGTGATTTGGGGGCCCCCTACGAGCAGTACTTC; CDR3 protein: CAISDLGAPYEQYF
J gene: TRBJ1-3; D gene: .; clone size: .; V gene: TRBV9; CDR3 length: 17; CDR3 DNA: TGTGCCAGCAGCTCTCGGACTCCCCGAGGCTCTGGAAACACCATATATTTT; CDR3 protein: CASSSRTPRGSGNTIYF
J gene: TRBJ2-4; D gene: .; clone size: .; V gene: TRBV3-1/TRBV3-2; CDR3 length: 14; CDR3 DNA: TGTGCCAGCAGCCAGAACAGGGCCAAAAACATTCAGTACTTC; CDR3 protein: CASSQNRAKNIQYF
J gene: TRBJ2-3; D gene: .; clone size: .; V gene: TRBV6-5; CDR3 length: 14; CDR3 DNA: TGTGCCAGCAGTTACCCCGGACTCCCAGATACGCAGTATTTT; CDR3 protein: CASSYPGLPDTQYF
J gene: TRBJ2-7; D gene: .; clone size: once; V gene: TRBV7-9; CDR3 length: 12; CDR3 DNA: TGTGCCAGCAGCATTGTGGTCGGGGAGCAGTACTTC; CDR3 protein: CASSIVVGEQYF
J gene: TRBJ2-5; D gene: TRBD1; clone size: .; V gene: TRBV5-1; CDR3 length: 14; CDR3 DNA: TGCGCCAGCAGCTTGGGGACAGGGGGCGAGACCCAGTACTTC; CDR3 protein: CASSLGTGGETQYF
J gene: TRBJ1-3; D gene: .; clone size: .; V gene: TRBV5-1; CDR3 length: 14; CDR3 DNA: TGCGCCAGCAGCGCCGGACAGAATGGAAACACCATATATTTT; CDR3 protein: CASSAGQNGNTIYF
J gene: TRBJ1-4; D gene: TRBD1; clone size: .; V gene: TRBV5-4; CDR3 length: 16; CDR3 DNA: TGTGCCAGCAGCTTGGATCAGACAGGGGGCAAAGAAAAACTGTTTTTT; CDR3 protein: CASSLDQTGGKEKLFF
J gene: TRBJ2-7; D gene: .; clone size: .; V gene: TRBV19; CDR3 length: 14; CDR3 DNA: TGTGCCAGTGCAACCGGGACACCCCCCCGGGAGCAGTACTTC; CDR3 protein: CASATGTPPREQYF
J gene: TRBJ1-1; D gene: .; clone size: few; V gene: TRBV7-2; CDR3 length: 13; CDR3 DNA: TGTGCCAGCAGCTTGGGAGGCCACACTGAAGCTTTCTTT; CDR3 protein: CASSLGGHTEAFF
J gene: TRBJ1-1; D gene: .; clone size: .; V gene: TRBV28; CDR3 length: 13; CDR3 DNA: TGTGCCAGCAGCCGCGTCGTGAACACTGAAGCTTTCTTT; CDR3 protein: CASSRVVNTEAFF
J gene: TRBJ2-2; D gene: .; clone size: .; V gene: TRBV23-1; CDR3 length: 16; CDR3 DNA: TGCGCCAGCAGTCGGGTGGGGCAGGCGAACACCGGGGAGCTGTTTTTT; CDR3 protein: CASSRVGQANTGELFF
J gene: TRBJ2-2; D gene: .; clone size: .; V gene: TRBV9; CDR3 length: 16; CDR3 DNA: TGTGCCAGCACGCCGGCAGGGGGGCGGAACACCGGGGAGCTGTTTTTT; CDR3 protein: CASTPAGGRNTGELFF
J gene: TRBJ1-1; D gene: .; clone size: .; V gene: TRBV19; CDR3 length: 18; CDR3 DNA: TGTGCCAGTAGCTTCGCTGGGACAACCCAAGACATGAACACTGAAGCTTTCTTT; CDR3 protein: CASSFAGTTQDMNTEAFF
J gene: TRBJ1-6; D gene: TRBD1; clone size: .; V gene: TRBV4-2; CDR3 length: 15; CDR3 DNA: TGTGCCAGCAGGTTCGAAACAGGGGGGAATTCACCCCTCCACTTT; CDR3 protein: CASRFETGGNSPLHF
J gene: TRBJ2-2; D gene: .; clone size: .; V gene: TRBV5-1; CDR3 length: 14; CDR3 DNA: TGCGCCAGCAGCTTGGTACAGGGCACCGGGGAGCTGTTTTTT; CDR3 protein: CASSLVQGTGELFF
J gene: TRBJ2-1; D gene: .; clone size: .; V gene: TRBV7-2; CDR3 length: 15; CDR3 DNA: TGTGCCAGCAGCCACGGGCTAGCCTCCTACAATGAGCAGTTCTTC; CDR3 protein: CASSHGLASYNEQFF
J gene: TRBJ1-3; D gene: .; clone size: .; V gene: TRBV7-9; CDR3 length: 17; CDR3 DNA: TGTGCCCGATGGGGGGGTGCAATCGGAGACTCTGGAAACACCATATATTTT; CDR3 protein: CARWGGAIGDSGNTIYF
J gene: TRBJ1-1; D gene: .; clone size: .; V gene: TRBV6-5; CDR3 length: 12; CDR3 DNA: TGTGCCAGCGGGGGAGGGGACACTGAAGCTTTCTTT; CDR3 protein: CASGGGDTEAFF
J gene: TRBJ2-5; D gene: TRBD1; clone size: .; V gene: TRBV6-2/TRBV6-3; CDR3 length: 15; CDR3 DNA: TGTGCCAGCAGTTCCCGGGACAGGGGAATAGAGACCCAGTACTTC; CDR3 protein: CASSSRDRGIETQYF
J gene: TRBJ1-2; D gene: TRBD1; clone size: .; V gene: TRBV11-3; CDR3 length: 15; CDR3 DNA: TGTGCCAGCAGCTTACCGGGACAGGGGGCAGGAGGCTACACCTTC; CDR3 protein: CASSLPGQGAGGYTF
J gene: TRBJ2-7; D gene: TRBD1; clone size: .; V gene: TRBV27; CDR3 length: 15; CDR3 DNA: TGTGCCAGCAGGCCCTTGGGGCAGGGGGCCCACGAGCAGTACTTC; CDR3 protein: CASRPLGQGAHEQYF
J gene: TRBJ1-1; D gene: .; clone size: .; V gene: TRBV28; CDR3 length: 13; CDR3 DNA: TGTGCCAGCAGTTTACGCAGGAACACTGAAGCTTTCTTT; CDR3 protein: CASSLRRNTEAFF
J gene: TRBJ2-5; D gene: .; clone size: .; V gene: TRBV11-2; CDR3 length: 14; CDR3 DNA: TGTGCCAGCAGCTTTACAGGGACCCAAGAGACCCAGTACTTC; CDR3 protein: CASSFTGTQETQYF
J gene: TRBJ1-2; D gene: .; clone size: .; V gene: TRBV10-3; CDR3 length: 13; CDR3 DNA: TGTGCCATCAGTGTTGACGGACTCTATGGCTACACCTTC; CDR3 protein: CAISVDGLYGYTF
J gene: TRBJ1-6; D gene: .; clone size: once; V gene: TRBV6-1; CDR3 length: 14; CDR3 DNA: TGTGCCAGCAGTGAAGCAGGGAGCGGATCACCCCTCCACTTT; CDR3 protein: CASSEAGSGSPLHF
J gene: TRBJ1-2; D gene: .; clone size: .; V gene: TRBV24-1; CDR3 length: 14; CDR3 DNA: TGTGCCACCAGTGACCCGACAGGCAGCAGTGGCTACACCTTC; CDR3 protein: CATSDPTGSSGYTF
J gene: TRBJ1-2; D gene: TRBD1; clone size: .; V gene: TRBV19; CDR3 length: 16; CDR3 DNA: TGTGCCAGTAGTACCCGTACGACAGGGACTAACTATGGCTACACCTTC; CDR3 protein: CASSTRTTGTNYGYTF